What follows are 19 T cell receptor beta chains derived from one specimen sequenced in a study of T-cell reconstitution after alpha-beta-depleted transplantation in children. A TCRbeta library incorporating unique molecular identifiers was prepared. MiXCR was run by TCRdb on the PCR reads, yielding one entry per CDR3 protein. The repertoire holds roughly 670,000 distinct CDR3 sequences, with roughly 13% as singletons. The material was PBMCs, obtained before TCRalphabeta/CD19-depleted stem cell transplant. Receptor source: a girl under 10 years old with congenital amegakaryocytic thrombocytopenia, due to receive a stem cell transplant.

This clonotype was counted at least ten times. The chain couples TRBV20-1 to TRBJ2-1; D remains ambiguous. V gave up 6 bases and J gave up 6 bases, with 21 bases separating them. The CDR3 covers 15 residues. Germline lookup yields CDR1 DFQATT and CDR2 SNEGSKA (reference sequence). The CDR3 reads CSAPTLAGSFNEQFF. The DNA of the CDR3 is TGCAGTGCGCCGACTTTAGCTGGGTCGTTCAATGAGCAGTTCTTC.

The chain uses TRBV25-1 and TRBJ2-7, with D hard to call. V was pared by 5 bases and J by 1 base, with 24 bases between. The length of the CDR3 is 18 residues. Per germline, CDR1 MGHDK and CDR2 SYGVNS. In DNA, the CDR3 is TGTGCCAGCAGTTCCCAAACCTCCCGGGCCGAGAGTTCCTACGAGCAGTACTTC. Encoded protein: CASSSQTSRAESSYEQYF.

The chain has TRBV12-3 or TRBV12-4 and TRBJ1-4; D uncertain. Trimming shortened V by 0 bases and J by 8 bases, and 7 bases separated the two germline ends. CDR3 length equals 13 residues. The CDR3 coding sequence is TGTGCCAGCAGTTTAGCGCAGGAGGAAAAACTGTTTTTT. This sequence encodes CASSLAQEEKLFF.

The chain recombines TRBV15 with TRBJ2-1; tentative D call: TRBD2 (5 bases). V gave up 5 bases and J gave up 2 bases, with 19 bases separating them. The CDR3 loop spans 17 amino acids. CDR1 and CDR2 from the germline V gene are LNHNV and YYDKDF (reference sequence). The CDR3 bases are TGTGCCACCAGCTATTTCAGACGGGGAAATACCTACAATGAGCAGTTCTTC. It translates to CATSYFRRGNTYNEQFF.

V and J are TRBV4-2 and TRBJ2-2; TRBD2 might be the D (5 bases). The CDR3 is made up of 18 amino acids. In germline, CDR1 is LGHNA, CDR2 YNFKEQ. Trimming left V 4 bases short and J 2 bases short, with 20 bases between. CDR3 bases: TGTGCCAGCAGCCCCGCCCCGTCGCGGAGGATAAACACCGGGGAGCTGTTTTTT. It is translated as CASSPAPSRRINTGELFF.

The chain recombines TRBV12-3 or TRBV12-4 with TRBJ2-7; D could derive from TRBD1 or TRBD2 (5 bases each). This CDR3 is 14 amino acids long. Trimming took 6 bases from V and 0 from J, leaving 12 bases between them. The CDR3 protein is CASRGPRSSYEQYF. The DNA for the CDR3 is TGTGCCAGCAGGGGACCGAGGAGCTCCTACGAGCAGTACTTC.

This clonotype was recorded many times. The rearrangement joins TRBV20-1 to TRBJ1-1; maybe TRBD1 (5 bases). The germline CDR1 and CDR2 sequences are DFQATT and SNEGSKA (reference sequence). V was cut by 6 bases and J by 6 bases, with 17 bases left in between. This CDR3 is 13 amino acids long. The CDR3 region is CSARKGVTAEAFF. CDR3 in DNA: TGCAGTGCAAGGAAAGGGGTGACCGCTGAAGCTTTCTTT.

The J gene is TRBJ1-1, the V gene TRBV12-3 or TRBV12-4; D ambiguous. The CDR3 has 12 residues. Between the trimmed V and J ends, which lost 2 bases and 8 bases, there was a span of 9 bases. For the CDR3, the DNA is TGTGCCAGCAGTTTAATTTACCCCGAAGCTTTCTTT. Its translation: CASSLIYPEAFF.

This clonotype was observed many times. The chain joins TRBV20-1 to TRBJ2-3; 7 nucleotides align to TRBD1. Germline loops: CDR1 DFQATT, CDR2 SNEGSKA (reference sequence). J was trimmed by 2 bases and V by 4 bases; bases with no gene match: 18. The CDR3 is made up of 18 amino acids. CDR3 protein: CSAKGADAATTATDTQYF. The CDR3 region has the DNA TGCAGTGCTAAGGGGGCTGACGCAGCGACAACTGCCACAGATACGCAGTATTTT.

This clonotype was counted many times. The rearrangement links TRBV7-8 to TRBJ1-1; maybe TRBD1 (5 bases). Germline CDR1 SGHVS, CDR2 FQNEAQ. V dropped 7 bases and J dropped 6 bases, with 15 bases sitting between them. The CDR3 contains 13 residues. For the CDR3, the DNA is TGTGCCAGCAAAACCGGGACTGTCGCTGAAGCTTTCTTT. It translates to CASKTGTVAEAFF.

In this sample, this clonotype turned up many times. The chain couples TRBV27 to TRBJ2-1; D possibly corresponds to TRBD2 (6 bases). The CDR3 is made up of 16 amino acids. Per germline, CDR1 MNHEY and CDR2 SMNVEV (reference sequence). The V end was cut by 2 bases, the J end by 0 bases, with 11 bases between. The CDR3 protein is CASSLVAASSYNEQFF. The CDR3 coding sequence is TGTGCCAGCAGTTTAGTAGCGGCCAGCTCCTACAATGAGCAGTTCTTC.

This clonotype was counted many times. The V gene is TRBV5-6, the J gene TRBJ1-4; no clear D gene. Germline CDR1 is SGHDT and CDR2 is YYEEEE. The V and J ends lost 0 bases and 3 bases respectively, with 9 bases between them. The CDR3 is 15 amino acids. CDR3 bases: TGTGCCAGCAGCTTGGTGACTCACGCTAATGAAAAACTGTTTTTT. It specifies CASSLVTHANEKLFF. Complete variable domain (other parts from reference TRBV5-6 and TRBJ1-4): DAGVTQSPTHLIKTRGQQVTLRCSPKSGHDTVSWYQQALGQGPQFIFQYYEEEERQRGNFPDRFSGHQFPNYSSELNVNALLLGDSALYLCASSLVTHANEKLFFGSGTQLSVL.

This clonotype was seen a single time. This could be a read error, since a much larger clone is one nucleotide away. J is TRBJ2-7 and V is TRBV20-1, with TRBD2 matching 11 bases. The CDR3 is 17 residues long. CDR1 and CDR2 from the germline V gene are DFQATT and SNEGSKA (reference sequence). The DNA for the CDR3 is TGCAGTGCTAGAGATCGGCAACTAGCGGGGGCCCCTTACGAGCAGTCCTTC. This codes for CSARDRQLAGAPYEQSF.

In its sample, this clonotype was seen a few times. The V call is TRBV29-1, the J call TRBJ1-2, with D unresolved. The CDR3 covers 15 residues. V was trimmed by 0 bases and J by 4 bases, leaving 15 bases between them. Germline V gives CDR1 SQVTM, CDR2 ANQGSEA. The CDR3 DNA follows: TGCAGCGTTGAAGATAGTACGGCAGGATCCTATGGCTACACCTTC. Translating it yields CSVEDSTAGSYGYTF.

This rearrangement joins TRBV12-3 or TRBV12-4 to TRBJ2-1; D perhaps matches TRBD1 (6 bases). Trimming took off 5 bases at V and 0 bases at J, with 14 bases between the two ends. There are 16 residues in the CDR3. Written as DNA, the CDR3 is TGTGCCAGCAGTGAAGGGACACGCAGCTCCTACAATGAGCAGTTCTTC. This codes for CASSEGTRSSYNEQFF.

The chain uses TRBV29-1 and TRBJ2-7; perhaps TRBD2 as D (6 bases). The germline V gene has CDR1 SQVTM and CDR2 ANQGSEA. CDR3 length: 15 amino acids. V lost 6 bases to trimming and J lost 4 bases, with 22 bases between them. The CDR3 DNA sequence: TGCAGCGTACTGTGGGGGGACCAACCCCTTTACGAGCAGTACTTC. It codes for CSVLWGDQPLYEQYF.

The CDR3 nucleotides read TGTGCCAGCACCGCCTCCATAACTAGCGGTCAATGGATTTGGAGGCGCACAGATACGCAGTATTTT. Amino acid sequence: CASTASITSGQWIWRRTDTQYF. J is TRBJ2-3 and V is TRBV7-2; 8 bases are a match to TRBD2. With V trimmed by 7 bases and J by 1 base, 28 bases remained unmatched. The CDR3 is made up of 22 amino acids. Germline CDR1 SGHTA, CDR2 FQGNSA.

In regard to this clonotype: One base away lies a much larger clone, so this may be a sequencing read error. The rearrangement uses TRBV4-1 and TRBJ2-7; D not resolved. Germline assignment: CDR1 MGHRA and CDR2 YSYEKL. CDR3 length equals 13 residues. CDR3 sequence (DNA): TGCGCCAGCAGCCAAGGTCCAGCCTACAAGCAGTACTTC. It specifies CASSQGPAYKQYF.

This clonotype was observed many times. This chain uses TRBV24-1 with TRBJ2-1; no clear D gene. Trimming cost V 10 bases and J 2 bases, with 14 bases left between them. The CDR3 spans 14 residues. Per germline, CDR1 KGHDR and CDR2 SFDVKD. The CDR3 region has the DNA TGTGCCACGGACCGACTGCCGGCCTACAATGAGCAGTTCTTC. Protein sequence: CATDRLPAYNEQFF.